This entry describes one T cell receptor beta chain. This clonotype was seen ten or more times. The antigen this receptor binds is unknown. Base quality data are lacking; no much larger clone is found one base away. This entry belongs to a study of T cells in Graves' hyperthyroidism and ophthalmopathy (dated by TCRdb to the late 2010s). General notes on the study: Peripheral blood samples were taken at initial diagnosis, before any treatment was given. To identify TCR V-J signatures that set the groups apart, the researchers used a discovery cohort of 100 patients, made up of under 50 with Graves' ophthalmopathy and 57 with stable Graves' hyperthyroidism. Prospective prediction of ophthalmopathy was tested in an independent validation cohort consisting of some 18 hyperthyroidism patients and approximately 16 patients who later progressed to ophthalmopathy. The 100 discovery patients were divided at random into training and test sets in a 7:3 ratio. In about 6 Graves' hyperthyroidism patients, the study also compared T-cell repertoires from thyroid tissue with T-cell repertoires from blood. After sampling, hyperthyroidism patients received methimazole starting at 30 mg daily, and ophthalmopathy patients received high-dose intravenous methylprednisolone. According to the paper, TCR Vbeta CDR3 sequencing was carried out on about 140 peripheral blood samples, which came from around 43 ophthalmopathy, approximately 72 hyperthyroidism and about 17 progressor patients.

What the study reported, not specific to this receptor: In validation, the model predicted progression to ophthalmopathy with roughly 70% sensitivity and 72% to 85% specificity, a median of roughly seven months before onset. In cross-validation, a model built on a 13 V-J signature told ophthalmopathy apart from stable hyperthyroidism with approximately 90% sensitivity and approximately 81% specificity, and in testing the same model reached 80%/75%. Most expanded thyroid clonotypes (frequency above 0.001) were also detected in blood, a finding suggesting that blood repertoires may reflect thyroid immune responses. No statistical method was used to fix the sample size in advance, and group allocation was not hidden from the investigators.

TCR beta CDR3 regions were amplified from RNA transcripts. The TCR CDR3 was subjected to a first round of RT-PCR using the HTBI primer set and the Qiagen OneStep RT-PCR kit. A second multiplex PCR round built the libraries, followed by size selection and purification. The libraries were sequenced on an Illumina HiSeq2000 using paired-end 100 bp reads. Regarding the original processing steps: SOAPnuke was used to process the raw data, with reads discarded if the reads contained adapters or uncalled bases, had a mean Phred below 15, or lacked an exact constant-primer or identifier match. COPE v1.2.5 was used to merge the high-quality paired reads, and each unique nucleotide sequence was defined as a clonotype. MiTCR v1.1 was used to align clonotypes to the IMGT TRBV, TRBD and TRBJ reference segments. The analysis included only V-J combinations with a frequency above 0.0001, which together covered around 99% of the repertoires. The TCS score was defined as the ratio of F50 (clonal expansion) to E x V (chaos), calculated using BLOSUM62-based TCRdist between CDR3 peptides within each V-J. Welch's t-statistics and random forest reduced around 550 V-J features to around 14, which were used in a naive Bayes classifier (R e1071). The public reads were quality trimmed at Q25 with fastp and then assembled into clones with MiXCR by TCRdb, keeping productive beta chains. Records with the same CDR3 protein are collapsed into one entry carrying the most frequent genes and DNA. TCRdb assigned the V and J calls; the authors' analysis was not used. Within this sample are over 350,000 distinct CDR3 sequences, with less than 20% of them counted one time only. Over 35% of the sample rests with the top ten.

In the ophthalmopathy patients, disease was moderately to severely active, with a Clinical Activity Score of 3 or more, a NOSPECS grade of 4 or more, and a duration of less than 3 months. Any patient with an uncontrolled infection, another autoimmune disease, pregnancy or lactation was excluded. Diagnoses were established on the basis of clinical symptoms, serum thyroxine and TRAb, thyroid ultrasound, and orbital computed tomography. PBMCs were separated from around 9.1 ml of fresh peripheral blood using Ficoll-Paque density gradient centrifugation. Total RNA was extracted with Trizol reagent, and quality was checked on an Agilent 2100 Bioanalyzer. The specimen was blood. The TCR sequence derives from a man between 18 and 35 years old with Graves' ophthalmopathy.

The encoded CDR3 is CASSSPPGGITDTQYF. The sequence in DNA is TGCGCCAGCAGCTCACCCCCGGGGGGTATCACAGATACGCAGTATTTT. The chain is encoded by TRBV4-1 joined to TRBJ2-3; the central 7 bases match TRBD2. The CDR3 spans 16 residues, from the cysteine through the phenylalanine. The only DNA kept is the CDR3, 48 bases in frame from the first base. Taken from the germline V gene, the CDR1 and CDR2 loops are MGHRA and YSYEKL. For this chain, trimming is 5 bases at the V end and 2 bases at the J end, and the number of junction bases without a gene match is 10.